This T cell receptor (beta chain) comes out of a study of T cell responses to AZD1222 COVID-19 vaccine. Study-wide points: Clonal diversity was possibly underestimated, and the donors were mostly white British, with more females.

The CDR3 consists of 13 residues. Trimming shortened V by 6 bases and J by 3 bases, and 8 bases separated the two germline ends. Germline values: CDR1 SNHLY, CDR2 FYNNEI. Notes on this clone: Its antigen remains unknown.

This table comes from immunoSEQ multiplex PCR, and its TCRdb copy is limited to in-frame clones, with some not included. The sample has 120,000 to 150,000 clones, about 90% seen once. This sequence was found in an adult who received the MenACWY meningococcal vaccine as a control. The sequencing here drew on peripheral blood, taken 28 days after the second dose of the MenACWY control vaccine. This chain uses TRBV2 with TRBJ2-2; the D gene is possibly TRBD1 (5 bases). In DNA form, the CDR3 reads TGTGCCAGCAGGAGACAGTACACCGGGGAGCTGTTTTTT. Residues: CASRRQYTGELFF.